Here is one TCR beta chain with its context. Its antigen remains unknown. These data belong to a study of cytomegalovirus exposure and HLA in healthy donors. Study results and limitations: A previous analysis found most TCR beta V segments productive roughly 90% or roughly 30% of the time. According to reports, the classifier identified cytomegalovirus status with high specificity and sensitivity. Across donors, most TCRs were seen rarely, yet some public ones were widespread. TCR beta V- and J-gene trimming was later associated with a missense DCLRE1C variant.

Both 60 Vbeta primers and 13 Jbeta primers went into the PCR. Sequenced by immunoSEQ multiplex PCR; TCRdb stores in-frame clones only, minus some. The sample shows 100,000 to 150,000 clones, 80% of them seen only once. Germline CDR1 SGHDT, CDR2 YYEEEE. The CDR3 has 14 residues. The V end lost 3 bases, the J end lost 5 bases, and 14 bases lay between the germline ends. The clonotype comes from a woman between 40 and 50 years old in good health and CMV-seronegative. This chain joins TRBV5-6 and TRBJ2-5; the D gene is possibly TRBD2 (6 bases). The specimen was PBMCs. The CDR3, as DNA: TGTGCCAGCAGCTACGGCGGGGTTCCCGAGACCCAGTACTTC. This sequence encodes CASSYGGVPETQYF. The full variable domain, in which reference TRBV5-6 and TRBJ2-5 provide the parts outside the CDR3, is DAGVTQSPTHLIKTRGQQVTLRCSPKSGHDTVSWYQQALGQGPQFIFQYYEEEERQRGNFPDRFSGHQFPNYSSELNVNALLLGDSALYLCASSYGGVPETQYFGPGTRLLVL.